This TCR beta chain was observed in a study of T-cell reconstitution after alpha-beta-depleted transplantation in children (dated by TCRdb to the mid-2010s). For the wider study: T-cell immune reconstitution after TCRalphabeta/CD19-depleted allogeneic hematopoietic cell transplantation in children was quantitatively tracked in the study by means of TCR repertoire profiling.

Library method: PCR. Sequencing was performed on an Illumina HiSeq 2500. TCR library preparation used molecular barcoding, with unique molecular identifiers applied to normalize quantification of the TCRbeta repertoire. In TCRdb, the public reads were trimmed at Q25 with fastp and aligned with MiXCR, with productive beta chains retained. Rows with one shared CDR3 protein collapse into an entry with the most common genes and DNA. The sample includes 500,000 to 600,000 distinct CDR3 sequences, with about 16% observed a single time. 3% to 3.5% of the sample lies in the top ten. Relative to germline, V is missing 6 bases and J is missing 3 bases, with 0 bases of the junction outside any gene match. Reading the germline V gene gives CDR1 WSHSY and CDR2 SAAADI. Counted from cysteine to phenylalanine, this CDR3 has 14 amino acids. CDR3 DNA is the only sequence kept; it has 42 bases, read in frame from the first base.

This clonotype was counted ten times or more. The clone's antigen remains unknown. Base quality data are lacking; no much larger clone is found one base away. The chain is assembled from TRBV10-2 and TRBJ2-7; 15 of the junction bases match TRBD2. The TCR originated in a human donor who donated a stem cell graft to a child with acute lymphoblastic leukemia. Source: PBMCs from the stem cell graft donor, taken from the stem cell graft. The CDR3 reads as follows: CASRGLAGGYEQYF. The nucleotide sequence reads as follows: TGCGCCAGCAGGGGACTAGCGGGAGGCTACGAGCAGTACTTC.